The sequence of this TCR beta chain was determined in a study of CD8 T cells in ankylosing spondylitis. This clonotype was found many times. V lost 7 bases and J lost 8; bases outside the gene matches: 7. The CDR3 sequence is 14 residues long. CDR1 is DFQATT, CDR2 SNEGSKA, per germline (reference sequence). Each CDR3 protein is one row after TCRdb ran MiXCR on the 5' RACE reads. The table shows 250,000 to 300,000 distinct CDR3 sequences, with over 15% occurring only once. The sample consisted of blood, either unsorted or a sorted T cell fraction (not recorded which). The receptor was isolated from a male donor with ankylosing spondylitis or in good health (not recorded which). The chain is built from TRBV20-1 and TRBJ2-2; TRBD2 matches 13 bases. The CDR3 nucleotides read TGCAGTGTTGCGGGACTAGCGGGATTTGGGGAGCTGTTTTTT. It codes for CSVAGLAGFGELFF.